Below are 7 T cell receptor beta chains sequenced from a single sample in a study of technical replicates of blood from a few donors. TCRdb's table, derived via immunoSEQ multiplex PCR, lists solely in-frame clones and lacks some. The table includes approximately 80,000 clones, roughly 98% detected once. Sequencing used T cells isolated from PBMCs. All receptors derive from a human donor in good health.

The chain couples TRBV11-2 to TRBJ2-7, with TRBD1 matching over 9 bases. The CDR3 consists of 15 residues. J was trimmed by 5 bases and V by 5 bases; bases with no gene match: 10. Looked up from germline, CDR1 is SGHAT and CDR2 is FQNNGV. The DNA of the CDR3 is TGTGCCAGCAGCCGGATCCGGGACAGGGACCACGAGCAGTACTTC. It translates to CASSRIRDRDHEQYF.

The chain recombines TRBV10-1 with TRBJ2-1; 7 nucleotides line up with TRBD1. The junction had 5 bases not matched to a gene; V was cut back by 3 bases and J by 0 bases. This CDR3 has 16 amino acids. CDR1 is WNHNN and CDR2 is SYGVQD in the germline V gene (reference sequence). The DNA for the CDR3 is TGCGCCAGCAGTGACACAGGGGTTGGCTCCTACAATGAGCAGTTCTTC. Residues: CASSDTGVGSYNEQFF.

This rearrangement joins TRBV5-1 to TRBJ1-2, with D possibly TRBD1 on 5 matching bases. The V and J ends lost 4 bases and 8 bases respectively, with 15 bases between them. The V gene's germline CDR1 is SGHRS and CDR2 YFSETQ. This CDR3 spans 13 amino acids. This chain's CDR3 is CASSQSTRAGYTF. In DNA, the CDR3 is TGCGCCAGCAGCCAATCAACCAGGGCCGGCTACACCTTC.

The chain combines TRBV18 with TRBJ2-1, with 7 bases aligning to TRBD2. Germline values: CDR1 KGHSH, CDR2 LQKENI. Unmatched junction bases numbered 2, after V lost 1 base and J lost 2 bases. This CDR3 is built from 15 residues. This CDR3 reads CASSPQSGTYNEQFF. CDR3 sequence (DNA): TGTGCCAGCTCACCACAGAGCGGGACCTACAATGAGCAGTTCTTC.

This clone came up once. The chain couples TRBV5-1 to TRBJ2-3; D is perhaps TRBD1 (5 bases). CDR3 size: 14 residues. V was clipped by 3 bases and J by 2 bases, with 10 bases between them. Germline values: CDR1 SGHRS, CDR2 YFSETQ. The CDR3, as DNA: TGCGCCAGCAGCTCGACAGCAACCACAGATACGCAGTATTTT. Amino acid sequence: CASSSTATTDTQYF.

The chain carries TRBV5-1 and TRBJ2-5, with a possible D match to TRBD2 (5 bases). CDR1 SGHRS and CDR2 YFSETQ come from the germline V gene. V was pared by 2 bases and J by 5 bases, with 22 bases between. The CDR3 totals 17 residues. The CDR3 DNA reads TGCGCCAGCAGCTTAGGGCAGCGGAGCCCGGCAAGGGAGACCCAGTACTTC. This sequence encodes CASSLGQRSPARETQYF.

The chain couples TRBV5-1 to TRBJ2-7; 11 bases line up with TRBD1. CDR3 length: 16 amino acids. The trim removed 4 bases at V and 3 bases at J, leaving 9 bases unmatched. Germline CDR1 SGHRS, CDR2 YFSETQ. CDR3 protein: CASSPMGGTGGYEQYF. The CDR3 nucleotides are TGCGCCAGCAGCCCGATGGGCGGGACAGGGGGCTACGAGCAGTACTTC.